In this sample, the clone carrying this TCR beta chain turned up many times. What it recognizes is unknown. This CDR3 spans 14 amino acids. V trimming: 8 bases; J trimming: 1 base; junction bases outside the gene matches: 6. The V gene's germline CDR1 is LNHNV and CDR2 YYDKDF (reference sequence). The data originate from a study of Graves' ophthalmopathy and Graves' hyperthyroidism. Ophthalmopathy not arising within 18 months of follow-up defined hyperthyroidism as stable. Hyperthyroidism patients, all newly diagnosed, had under 2 months' duration and ages of 18 to 65. Sampling approximately 11 ml of fresh peripheral blood provided the PBMCs. The study, taken as a whole, reports: Also, most clonotypes expanded in the thyroid above 0.001 frequency appeared in blood.

Amplified material comprised TCR beta CDR3 regions derived from RNA transcripts. Second-round multiplex PCR came after a first-round RT-PCR that employed HTBI primers. One entry per CDR3 protein, called by TCRdb with MiXCR from the multiplex PCR reads. The sample has about 370,000 distinct CDR3 sequences, about 18% seen once; the top ten hold roughly 2.3%. This chain connects TRBV15 to TRBJ2-5; 8 bases are shared with TRBD1. The sequenced material came from peripheral blood. The clonotype originates from an adult woman with stable Graves' hyperthyroidism. CDR3 loop: CATSTGAFQETQYF. As DNA, the CDR3 is TGTGCCACCTCGACAGGGGCCTTCCAAGAGACCCAGTACTTC.